Presented here are 27 T cell receptor beta chains from one specimen sequenced in a study of T cells in Graves' hyperthyroidism and ophthalmopathy. Amplification of TCR beta CDR3 regions used RNA as the template. Initially, a first-round RT-PCR of the TCR CDR3 employed the HTBI primer set. TCRdb itself ran the multiplex PCR reads through MiXCR, one entry per CDR3 protein. The data contain about 640,000 distinct CDR3 sequences, around 20% of them singletons. Sequencing was carried out using blood. The receptors shown here come from a man aged 25-40 years with Graves' ophthalmopathy.

V is TRBV12-3 or TRBV12-4 and J is TRBJ2-7; no firm D call. The germline V and J ends were trimmed by 5 bases and 0 bases, with 11 bases remaining between them. The CDR3 contains 14 residues. The CDR3 protein is CASSAAKDSYEQYF. The DNA of the CDR3 is TGTGCCAGCAGTGCTGCCAAGGACTCCTACGAGCAGTACTTC.

This clonotype was counted at least ten times. The rearrangement uses TRBV20-1 and TRBJ2-5; 9 bases are a match to TRBD2. The CDR3 loop spans 18 amino acids. The V gene end was trimmed by 2 bases and the J gene end by 5 bases; junction bases not matched to a gene: 18. The germline V gene has CDR1 DFQATT and CDR2 SNEGSKA (reference sequence). The CDR3 loop is CSARTSGPSRGRGETQYF. The DNA for the CDR3 is TGCAGTGCTAGAACTAGCGGGCCAAGTCGAGGAAGGGGGGAGACCCAGTACTTC.

This chain connects TRBV9 to TRBJ1-4; the match to TRBD1 covers 11 bases. The CDR3 contains 15 residues. From germline, CDR1 is SGDLS and CDR2 YYNGEE. Losses at the gene ends were 4 bases for V and 6 bases for J; bases not matched to a gene: 5. Here the CDR3 reads CASSSTGQGDEKLFF. CDR3 DNA sequence: TGTGCCAGCAGCTCAACGGGACAGGGGGATGAAAAACTGTTTTTT.

In its sample, this clonotype was seen many times. The CDR3 bases are TGTGCCAGCAGTGAAAGACAGGGGGGACGACAGCCCCAGCATTTT. It specifies CASSERQGGRQPQHF. This chain uses TRBV2 with TRBJ1-5; 9 bases line up with TRBD1. V shed 2 bases, J shed 7 bases, and the junction held 6 bases outside the gene matches. Looked up from germline, CDR1 is SNHLY and CDR2 is FYNNEI. CDR3 size: 15 residues. Together with reference TRBV2 and TRBJ1-5, the CDR3 gives the full variable domain: EPEVTQTPSHQVTQMGQEVILRCVPISNHLYFYWYRQILGQKVEFLVSFYNNEISEKSEIFDDQFSVERPDGSNFTLKIRSTKLEDSAMYFCASSERQGGRQPQHFGDGTRLSIL.

This clonotype came up a few times. The chain carries TRBV9 and TRBJ1-5, with D hard to call. V was pared by 4 bases and J by 4 bases, with 15 bases between. The CDR3 consists of 15 residues. Looked up from germline, CDR1 is SGDLS and CDR2 is YYNGEE. CDR3 DNA sequence: TGTGCCAGCAGCCCTTTTAGAGATTCGAATCAGCCCCAGCATTTT. Protein: CASSPFRDSNQPQHF.

The genes are TRBV6-1 and TRBJ1-4; no clear D gene. Trimming left V 0 bases short and J 6 bases short, with 14 bases between. The CDR3 covers 16 residues. Germline CDR1 MNHNS, CDR2 SASEGT. The CDR3, as DNA: TGTGCCAGCAGTGAAGCGTCGTCAGGTTTGGATGAAAAACTGTTTTTT. This sequence encodes CASSEASSGLDEKLFF.

This chain uses TRBV5-1 with TRBJ2-7; the D gene is possibly TRBD1 (6 bases). The germline V and J ends were trimmed by 3 bases and 6 bases, with 13 bases remaining between them. CDR1 is SGHRS and CDR2 is YFSETQ in the germline V gene. The CDR3 has 13 residues. CDR3 DNA: TGCGCCAGCAGCTCTGCAGGGGTCGGCGAGCAGTACTTC. Amino acid sequence: CASSSAGVGEQYF.

Only a few counts were recorded for this clonotype. The rearrangement uses TRBV27 and TRBJ2-7, with 7 bases fitting TRBD2. CDR1 MNHEY and CDR2 SMNVEV come from the germline V gene (reference sequence). This CDR3 spans 20 amino acids. Trimming at V came to 0 bases and at J to 4 bases, leaving 21 bases not matched to a gene. Written as DNA, the CDR3 is TGTGCCAGCAGTTTATCCGGACGGTGGCCGTTACAACTAGCGAATTACGAGCAGTACTTC. It encodes CASSLSGRWPLQLANYEQYF.

The rearrangement uses TRBV4-2 and TRBJ2-1, with D maybe TRBD1 (6 bases). CDR1 LGHNA and CDR2 YNFKEQ come from the germline V gene. Between the trimmed V and J ends, which lost 4 bases and 8 bases, there was a span of 15 bases. The CDR3 totals 14 residues. The CDR3 region has the DNA TGTGCCAGCAGCCGGGTGGCTGGGGGCCATGAGCAGTTCTTC. It codes for CASSRVAGGHEQFF.

This clonotype appeared a few times. V is TRBV28 and J is TRBJ2-7; tentatively, D is TRBD1 (6 bases). The V gene's germline CDR1 is MDHEN and CDR2 SYDVKM. Trimming took off 1 base at V and 3 bases at J, with 16 bases between the two ends. The CDR3 is 16 amino acids. The CDR3 here is CASSLSSGTQSYEQYF. The CDR3 region has the DNA TGTGCCAGCAGTTTATCTTCCGGGACACAGAGCTACGAGCAGTACTTC.

The genes are TRBV5-8 and TRBJ2-7, with D perhaps matching TRBD1 (6 bases). Per the germline V gene, CDR1 is SGHTS and CDR2 is YDEGEE. The length of the CDR3 is 15 residues. V gave up 1 base and J gave up 2 bases, with 13 bases separating them. CDR3 nucleotides: TGTGCCAGCAGCTTGCAGGGGACCCTTCCCTACGAGCAGTACTTC. Protein product: CASSLQGTLPYEQYF.

The chain couples TRBV27 to TRBJ2-1; 10 bases fit TRBD2. The CDR3 has 13 amino acids. The germline CDR1 and CDR2 sequences are MNHEY and SMNVEV (reference sequence). V lost 7 bases to trimming and J lost 8 bases; unmatched junction nucleotides: 5. DNA for the CDR3: TGTGCCAGCATAGGGCTAGCGGGAGATGAGCAGTTCTTC. It yields the protein CASIGLAGDEQFF.

The genes are TRBV30 and TRBJ2-5; D is unclear. Trimming pared 0 bases from V and 7 bases from J, leaving 6 bases between. This CDR3 is built from 11 residues. From germline, CDR1 is GTSNPN and CDR2 SVGIG (reference sequence). CDR3 amino acids: CAWSVSGTQYF. As DNA, the CDR3 is TGTGCCTGGAGTGTATCCGGGACCCAGTACTTC. Filled out from reference TRBV30 and TRBJ2-5, the complete variable domain reads SQTIHQWPATLVQPVGSPLSLECTVEGTSNPNLYWYRQAAGRGLQLLFYSVGIGQISSEVPQNLSASRPQDRQFILSSKKLLLSDSGFYLCAWSVSGTQYFGPGTRLLVL.

This clonotype was found a few times. The gene calls are TRBV15 and TRBJ1-1; D uncertain. Trimming cost V 3 bases and J 4 bases, with 9 bases left between them. This CDR3 contains 13 residues. In germline, CDR1 is LNHNV, CDR2 YYDKDF (reference sequence). The DNA for the CDR3 is TGTGCCACCAGCAGCATACTTGGCACTGAAGCTTTCTTT. Its protein product is CATSSILGTEAFF.

This clonotype was seen many times. The J gene is TRBJ2-7, the V gene TRBV18, with TRBD1 identical over 7 bases. Per germline, CDR1 KGHSH and CDR2 LQKENI. V was clipped by 3 bases and J by 0 bases; unmatched bases: 5. The CDR3 totals 15 residues. This CDR3 is CASSPQTGSSYEQYF. CDR3 DNA sequence: TGTGCCAGCTCACCCCAGACAGGGAGCTCCTACGAGCAGTACTTC.

This clonotype occurred many times. The chain combines TRBV5-1 with TRBJ2-3, with a possible D match to TRBD2 (6 bases). The germline gives CDR1 SGHRS, CDR2 YFSETQ. The V end was cut by 3 bases, the J end by 3 bases, with 11 bases between. The CDR3 runs 14 residues. The CDR3 sequence: CASSYREPTDTQYF. The CDR3 nucleotides read TGCGCCAGCAGCTACCGGGAGCCAACAGATACGCAGTATTTT. Full variable domain (rest looked up from reference TRBV5-1 and TRBJ2-3): KAGVTQTPRYLIKTRGQQVTLSCSPISGHRSVSWYQQTPGQGLQFLFEYFSETQRNKGNFPGRFSGRQFSNSRSEMNVSTLELGDSALYLCASSYREPTDTQYFGPGTRLTVL.

This clonotype showed up just a few times. The rearrangement joins TRBV7-6 to TRBJ1-4; D gene ambiguous. Germline CDR1 reads SGHVS; CDR2 reads FNYEAQ. V was trimmed by 6 bases and J by 7 bases, leaving 21 bases between them. The length of the CDR3 is 16 residues. The CDR3 DNA is TGTGCCAGCAGTCACAAATACGGGAGGGATGGTGAAAAACTGTTTTTT. Residues: CASSHKYGRDGEKLFF.

This clonotype occurred many times. This chain connects TRBV27 to TRBJ1-5; D is perhaps TRBD1 (6 bases). Trimming removed 3 bases at V and 1 base at J, with 7 bases between. Per the germline V gene, CDR1 is MNHEY and CDR2 is SMNVEV (reference sequence). The CDR3 runs to 14 residues. The DNA of the CDR3 is TGTGCCAGCAGTTTCGGGACAAGCAATCAGCCCCAGCATTTT. Translated, it gives CASSFGTSNQPQHF.

This clonotype has only a few counts. The chain combines TRBV20-1 with TRBJ2-7; TRBD2 agrees at 8 bases. The V gene end was trimmed by 6 bases and the J gene end by 6 bases; junction bases not matched to a gene: 13. The CDR3 totals 14 residues. In germline, CDR1 is DFQATT, CDR2 SNEGSKA (reference sequence). The CDR3 bases are TGCAGTGCAAGAAACCGACTAGCGAATGGCGAGCAGTACTTC. The encoded protein is CSARNRLANGEQYF.

The rearrangement uses TRBV7-9 and TRBJ1-1; D is uncertain. This CDR3 comprises 15 residues. V was clipped by 0 bases and J by 5 bases, with 13 bases between them. The germline V gene has CDR1 SEHNR and CDR2 FQNEAQ (reference sequence). The DNA for the CDR3 is TGTGCCAGCAGCTTAGCGATGTCTGCAGAGACTGAAGCTTTCTTT. The encoded protein is CASSLAMSAETEAFF.

The rearrangement joins TRBV13 to TRBJ1-2; the D is unclear. Germline CDR1 reads PRHDT; CDR2 reads FYEKMQ (reference sequence). Trimming pared 5 bases from V and 0 bases from J, leaving 16 bases between. The CDR3 totals 16 residues. CDR3 loop: CASSLTITVSNYGYTF. The CDR3 DNA sequence: TGTGCCAGCAGCCTTACAATAACCGTTTCTAACTATGGCTACACCTTC.

The table lists this clonotype with many counts. The chain employs TRBV13 and TRBJ2-1; possibly TRBD2 for D (6 bases). The CDR3 is 15 amino acids. V lost 3 bases to trimming and J lost 0 bases, with 9 bases between them. Germline V gene sequence: CDR1 PRHDT, CDR2 FYEKMQ (reference sequence). Here the CDR3 DNA reads TGTGCCAGCAGCTTCCCGACTAGCTCCTACAATGAGCAGTTCTTC. Amino acid sequence: CASSFPTSSYNEQFF.

Worth noting for this clonotype: A read error may explain this, as a much larger clone is one base away. V and J are TRBV30 and TRBJ1-1; D call uncertain. Trimming shortened V by 3 bases and J by 0 bases, and 11 bases separated the two germline ends. The CDR3 sequence is 14 residues long. The V gene's germline CDR1 is GTSNPN and CDR2 SVGIG (reference sequence). The CDR3 region has the DNA TGTGCCTGGAGAGTCGACAAGGTGAACACTGAAGCTTTCTTT. Translated, it gives CAWRVDKVNTEAFF.

The chain uses TRBV6-1 and TRBJ2-2, with 7 positions matching TRBD1. The germline CDR1 and CDR2 sequences are MNHNS and SASEGT. The junction had 6 bases not matched to a gene; V was cut back by 8 bases and J by 6 bases. The CDR3 loop spans 13 amino acids. The chain's CDR3 is CASRDSMAGELFF. The CDR3 DNA is TGTGCCAGCCGGGACAGTATGGCCGGGGAGCTGTTTTTT.

This clonotype was detected only a few times. This CDR3 is CASSLVGGTAPYGYTF. In nucleotides, the CDR3 is TGTGCCAGCAGCTTAGTCGGTGGGACAGCACCCTATGGCTACACCTTC. The chain recombines TRBV7-9 with TRBJ1-2; 7 nucleotides match TRBD1. This CDR3 spans 16 amino acids. After removal of 1 base from V and 4 bases from J, the junction contained 9 bases not matched to a gene. Germline CDR1 is SEHNR and CDR2 is FQNEAQ (reference sequence). Based on the CDR3 plus reference TRBV7-9 and TRBJ1-2, the full variable domain is DTGVSQNPRHKITKRGQNVTFRCDPISEHNRLYWYRQTLGQGPEFLTYFQNEAQLEKSRLLSDRFSAERPKGSFSTLEIQRTEQGDSAMYLCASSLVGGTAPYGYTFGSGTRLTVV.

This clonotype was counted many times. This chain connects TRBV28 to TRBJ2-3; D is unclear. The V end was cut by 10 bases, the J end by 6 bases, with 23 bases between. Looked up from germline, CDR1 is MDHEN and CDR2 is SYDVKM. The CDR3 covers 15 residues. The CDR3 sequence: CATLHPPDPGDTQYF. DNA for the CDR3: TGTGCCACCCTACACCCCCCCGACCCTGGGGATACGCAGTATTTT.

This clonotype came up a few times. This sequence joins TRBV11-2 and TRBJ2-3; weak D call: TRBD1 (5 bases). Trimming cost V 3 bases and J 3 bases, with 13 bases left between them. There are 15 residues in the CDR3. Germline V gene sequence: CDR1 SGHAT, CDR2 FQNNGV. DNA of the CDR3: TGTGCCAGCAGCTTTCGGGCAGGGAATACAGATACGCAGTATTTT. Translating it yields CASSFRAGNTDTQYF.